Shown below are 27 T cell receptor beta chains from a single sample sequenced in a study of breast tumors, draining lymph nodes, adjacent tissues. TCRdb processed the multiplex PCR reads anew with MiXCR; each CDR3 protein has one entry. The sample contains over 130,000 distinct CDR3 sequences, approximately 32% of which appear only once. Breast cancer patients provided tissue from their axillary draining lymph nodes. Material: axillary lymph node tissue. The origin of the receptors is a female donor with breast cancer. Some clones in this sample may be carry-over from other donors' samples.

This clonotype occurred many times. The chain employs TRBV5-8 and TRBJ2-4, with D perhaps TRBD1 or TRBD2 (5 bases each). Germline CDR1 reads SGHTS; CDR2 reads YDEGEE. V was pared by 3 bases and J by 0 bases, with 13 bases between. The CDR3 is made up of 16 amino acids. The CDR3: CASSWGIALAKNIQYF. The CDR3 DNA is TGTGCCAGCAGCTGGGGGATTGCCTTAGCCAAAAACATTCAGTACTTC.

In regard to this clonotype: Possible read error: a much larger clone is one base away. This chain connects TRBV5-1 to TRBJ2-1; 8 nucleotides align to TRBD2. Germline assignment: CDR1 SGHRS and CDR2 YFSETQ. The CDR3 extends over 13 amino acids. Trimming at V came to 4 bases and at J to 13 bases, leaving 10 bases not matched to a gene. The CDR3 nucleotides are TGCGCCAGCAGCGTACTACCGGGACTAGACCAGTTCTTC. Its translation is CASSVLPGLDQFF.

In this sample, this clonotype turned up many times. For the CDR3, the DNA is TGCAGTGCTACGCCTACAGGGGGGATTGCCAAAAACATTCAGTACTTC. Translating gives CSATPTGGIAKNIQYF. This chain joins TRBV20-1 and TRBJ2-4; 8 bases are shared with TRBD1. Germline loops: CDR1 DFQATT, CDR2 SNEGSKA (reference sequence). Losses at the gene ends were 4 bases for V and 1 base for J; bases not matched to a gene: 9. This CDR3 contains 16 residues.

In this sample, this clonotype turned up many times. As DNA, the CDR3 is TGTGCCAGTAGTATCGGGTTGGGCCTCTCCTACAATGAGCAGTTCTTC. Translation: CASSIGLGLSYNEQFF. The genes are TRBV19 and TRBJ2-1; no firm D call. The CDR3 is made up of 16 amino acids. Trimming shortened V by 3 bases and J by 0 bases, and 12 bases separated the two germline ends. Germline V gene sequence: CDR1 LNHDA, CDR2 SQIVND (reference sequence).

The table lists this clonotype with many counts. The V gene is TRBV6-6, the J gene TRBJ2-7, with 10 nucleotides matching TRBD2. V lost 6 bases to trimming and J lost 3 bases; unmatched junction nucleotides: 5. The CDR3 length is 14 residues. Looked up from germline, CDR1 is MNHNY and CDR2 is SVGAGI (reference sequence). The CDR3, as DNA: TGTGCCAGCAGATATCTAGCGGGAGACTACGAGCAGTACTTC. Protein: CASRYLAGDYEQYF.

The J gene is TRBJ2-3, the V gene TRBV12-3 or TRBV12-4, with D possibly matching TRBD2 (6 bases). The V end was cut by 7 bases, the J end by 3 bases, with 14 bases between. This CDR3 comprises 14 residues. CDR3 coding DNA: TGTGCCAGCAAAAAGTCAGCGGGTACAGATACGCAGTATTTT. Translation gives CASKKSAGTDTQYF.

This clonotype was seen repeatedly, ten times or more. CDR3 protein: CASTYEQGTNQPQHF. In nucleotides, the CDR3 is TGTGCCAGCACCTACGAGCAGGGAACCAATCAGCCCCAGCATTTT. V gene TRBV2 combines with J gene TRBJ1-5; the D gene is possibly TRBD1 (5 bases). V was shortened by 7 bases and J by 3 bases, with 16 bases between the two germline ends. From germline, CDR1 is SNHLY and CDR2 FYNNEI. The CDR3 runs 15 residues.

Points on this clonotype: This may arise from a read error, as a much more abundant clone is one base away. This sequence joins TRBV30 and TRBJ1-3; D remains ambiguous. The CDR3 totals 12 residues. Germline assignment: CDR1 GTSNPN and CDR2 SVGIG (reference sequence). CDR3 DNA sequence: TGTACCTGGAAGAACTCTGGAAACACCATATATTTT. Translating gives CTWKNSGNTIYF.

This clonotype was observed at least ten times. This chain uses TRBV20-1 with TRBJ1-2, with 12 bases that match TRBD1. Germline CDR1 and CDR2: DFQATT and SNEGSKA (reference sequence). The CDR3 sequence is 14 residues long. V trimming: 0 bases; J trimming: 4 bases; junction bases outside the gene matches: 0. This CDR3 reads CSAREGQGAYGYTF. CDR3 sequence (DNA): TGCAGTGCTAGAGAGGGACAGGGGGCCTATGGCTACACCTTC.

The CDR3 reads CSASLQGGNTEAFF. CDR3 in DNA: TGCAGTGCTAGCCTACAGGGGGGGAACACTGAAGCTTTCTTT. V usage is TRBV20-1 and J usage is TRBJ1-1; 8 positions match TRBD1. Germline values: CDR1 DFQATT, CDR2 SNEGSKA (reference sequence). The CDR3 runs to 14 residues. V was pared by 3 bases and J by 1 base, with 4 bases of the junction left unmatched.

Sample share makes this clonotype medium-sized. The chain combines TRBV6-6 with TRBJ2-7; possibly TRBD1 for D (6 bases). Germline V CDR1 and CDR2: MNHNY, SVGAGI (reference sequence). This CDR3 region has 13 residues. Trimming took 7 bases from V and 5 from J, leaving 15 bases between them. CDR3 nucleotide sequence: TGTGCCAGCATACAGGGTGGTGTTGACGAGCAGTACTTC. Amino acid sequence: CASIQGGVDEQYF.

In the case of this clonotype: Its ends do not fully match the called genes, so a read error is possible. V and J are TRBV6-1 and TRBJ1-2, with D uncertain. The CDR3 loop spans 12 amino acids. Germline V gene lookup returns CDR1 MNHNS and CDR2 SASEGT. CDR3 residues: CASSLTDYDYTF. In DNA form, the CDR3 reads TGTGCCAGCAGTCTCACGGACTATGACTACACCTTC.

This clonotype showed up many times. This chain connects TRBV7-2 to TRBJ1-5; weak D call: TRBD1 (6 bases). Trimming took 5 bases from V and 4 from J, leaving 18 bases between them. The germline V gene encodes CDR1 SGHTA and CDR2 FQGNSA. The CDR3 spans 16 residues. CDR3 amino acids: CASSPLGGGFNQPQHF. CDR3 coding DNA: TGTGCCAGCAGCCCACTTGGAGGGGGGTTTAATCAGCCCCAGCATTTT.

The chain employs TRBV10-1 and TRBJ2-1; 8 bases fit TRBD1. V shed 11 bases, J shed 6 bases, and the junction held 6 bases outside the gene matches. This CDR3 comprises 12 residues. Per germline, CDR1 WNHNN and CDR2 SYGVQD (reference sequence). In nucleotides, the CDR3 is TGCGCCTCAGGGGGCCAAGGCAATGAGCAGTTCTTC. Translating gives CASGGQGNEQFF.

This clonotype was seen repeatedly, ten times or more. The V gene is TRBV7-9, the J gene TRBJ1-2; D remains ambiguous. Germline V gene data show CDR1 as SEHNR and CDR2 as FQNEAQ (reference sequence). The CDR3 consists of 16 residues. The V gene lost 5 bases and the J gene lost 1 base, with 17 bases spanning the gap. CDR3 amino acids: CASSGTIGPVNYGYTF. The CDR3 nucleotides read TGTGCCAGCAGCGGCACAATCGGGCCGGTTAACTATGGCTACACCTTC.

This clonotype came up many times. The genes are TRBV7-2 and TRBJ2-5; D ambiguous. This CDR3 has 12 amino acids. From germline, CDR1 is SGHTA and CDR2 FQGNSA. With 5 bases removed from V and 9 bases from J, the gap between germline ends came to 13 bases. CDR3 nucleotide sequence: TGTGCCAGCAGCGCCCAGCAGTCGGCCCAGTACTTC. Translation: CASSAQQSAQYF.

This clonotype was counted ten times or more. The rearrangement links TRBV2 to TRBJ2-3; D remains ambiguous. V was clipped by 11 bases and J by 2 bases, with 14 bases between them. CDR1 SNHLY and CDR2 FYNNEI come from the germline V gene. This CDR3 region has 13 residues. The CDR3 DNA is TGTGCCCACGGAGACCTCTCCACAGATACGCAGTATTTT. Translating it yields CAHGDLSTDTQYF.

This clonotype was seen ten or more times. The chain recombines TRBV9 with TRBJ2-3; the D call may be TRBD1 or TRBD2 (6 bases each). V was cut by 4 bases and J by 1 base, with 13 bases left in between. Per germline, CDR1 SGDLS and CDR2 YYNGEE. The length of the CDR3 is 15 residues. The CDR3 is CASSPRGDGTDTQYF. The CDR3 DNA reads TGTGCCAGCAGCCCTAGGGGGGATGGCACAGATACGCAGTATTTT.

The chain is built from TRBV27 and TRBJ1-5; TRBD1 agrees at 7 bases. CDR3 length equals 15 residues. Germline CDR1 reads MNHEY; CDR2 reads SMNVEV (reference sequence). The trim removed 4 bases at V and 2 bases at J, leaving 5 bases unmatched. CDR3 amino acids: CASSSYTGGNQPQHF. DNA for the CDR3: TGTGCCAGCAGTTCGTACACAGGGGGCAATCAGCCCCAGCATTTT.

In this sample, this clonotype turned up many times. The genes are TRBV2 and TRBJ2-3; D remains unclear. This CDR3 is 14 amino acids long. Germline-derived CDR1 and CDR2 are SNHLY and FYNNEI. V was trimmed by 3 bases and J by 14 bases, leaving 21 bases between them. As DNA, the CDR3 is TGTGCCAGCAGTGATAGGTCCTTCCCAAGTACGTGGTATTTT. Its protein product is CASSDRSFPSTWYF.

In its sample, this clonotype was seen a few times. This CDR3 reads CASSIPGHQTPEAFF. CDR3 DNA: TGTGCCAGTAGTATACCGGGACACCAGACCCCTGAAGCTTTCTTT. This chain uses TRBV19 with TRBJ1-1; a possible D gene is TRBD1 (6 bases). V gave up 2 bases and J gave up 6 bases, with 16 bases separating them. This CDR3 comprises 15 residues. Germline CDR1 reads LNHDA; CDR2 reads SQIVND (reference sequence).

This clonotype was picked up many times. The CDR3 nucleotides read TGTGCCAGCAGTTACTCTAGCGGGGGGGCCAAGGAGCAGTTCTTC. It specifies CASSYSSGGAKEQFF. The chain combines TRBV6-5 with TRBJ2-1; 11 bases match TRBD2. Germline CDR1 reads MNHEY; CDR2 reads SVGAGI. The CDR3 extends over 15 amino acids. V lost 0 bases, J lost 10 bases, and 5 bases stayed unmatched.

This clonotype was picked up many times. The CDR3 DNA sequence: TGTGCCAGCAGTTACGGAGAGTACGAGCAGTACTTC. Its translation: CASSYGEYEQYF. The chain combines TRBV6-5 with TRBJ2-7, with unresolved D. From germline, CDR1 is MNHEY and CDR2 SVGAGI. V shed 2 bases and J shed 4 bases, with 6 bases lying between them. This CDR3 has 12 amino acids.

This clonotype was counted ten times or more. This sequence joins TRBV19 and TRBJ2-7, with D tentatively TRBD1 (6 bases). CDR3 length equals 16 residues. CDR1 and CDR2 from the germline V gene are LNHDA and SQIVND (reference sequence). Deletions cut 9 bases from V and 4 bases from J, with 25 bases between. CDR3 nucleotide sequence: TGTGCCAGCCGCCCATCGAGGGGGATAGGGCGGTACGAGCAGTACGTC. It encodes CASRPSRGIGRYEQYV.

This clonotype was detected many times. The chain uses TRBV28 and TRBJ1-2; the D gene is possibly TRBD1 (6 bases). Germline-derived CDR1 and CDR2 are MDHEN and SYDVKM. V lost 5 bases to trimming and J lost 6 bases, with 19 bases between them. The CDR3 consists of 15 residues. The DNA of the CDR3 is TGTGCCAGCAGTCCCGGGGGACACCAAGGGGATGGCTACACCTTC. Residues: CASSPGGHQGDGYTF.

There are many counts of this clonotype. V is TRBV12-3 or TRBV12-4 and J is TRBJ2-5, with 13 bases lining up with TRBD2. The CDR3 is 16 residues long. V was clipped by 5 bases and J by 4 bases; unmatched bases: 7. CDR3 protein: CASSPRLAGGGETQYF. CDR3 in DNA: TGTGCCAGCAGTCCGAGACTAGCGGGGGGAGGAGAGACCCAGTACTTC.

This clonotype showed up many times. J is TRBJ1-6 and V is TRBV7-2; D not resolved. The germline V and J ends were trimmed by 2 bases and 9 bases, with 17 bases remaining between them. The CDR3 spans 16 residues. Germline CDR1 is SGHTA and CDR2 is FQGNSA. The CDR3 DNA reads TGTGCCAGCAGCTTATTGGGTAGTCCCCTTGGTTCACCCCTCCACTTT. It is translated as CASSLLGSPLGSPLHF.